The 15 T cell receptor beta chains reported below all come from one sample, sequenced in a study of tumor-infiltrating lymphocytes in oesophageal squamous cell carcinoma (dated by TCRdb to the mid-2010s). Libraries were constructed by PCR. Instrument used: Illumina HiSeq 2000. TCRdb trimmed the raw reads at Q25, called clones with MiXCR and kept productive beta chains. Merged by CDR3 protein, the rows form single entries marked with the most common genes and DNA. The sample contains 20,000 to 25,000 distinct CDR3 sequences, 38% of them found a single time. About a quarter of the sample goes to the ten largest clones. Sequencing was carried out using esophageal tumor tissue. These receptors all stem from a male donor with esophageal squamous cell carcinoma.

This clonotype turned up a few times. The chain combines TRBV7-2 with TRBJ2-7; the match to TRBD2 covers 10 bases. The V and J ends lost 6 bases and 6 bases, in that order; junction bases with no gene match: 11. CDR3 length equals 15 residues. CDR1 is SGHTA, CDR2 FQGNSA, per germline. CDR3 DNA: TGTGCCAGCAGGATAAAAGCGGGAGGGCCAGGCGAGCAGTACTTC. This sequence encodes CASRIKAGGPGEQYF. The full variable domain, in which reference TRBV7-2 and TRBJ2-7 provide the parts outside the CDR3, is GAGVSQSPSNKVTEKGKDVELRCDPISGHTALYWYRQSLGQGLEFLIYFQGNSAPDKSGLPSDRFSAERTGGSVSTLTIQRTQQEDSAVYLCASRIKAGGPGEQYFGPGTRLTVT.

The genes are TRBV20-1 and TRBJ2-3; D possibly corresponds to TRBD2 (5 bases). V was shortened by 6 bases and J by 8 bases, with 12 bases between the two germline ends. CDR1 DFQATT and CDR2 SNEGSKA come from the germline V gene (reference sequence). This CDR3 is 11 amino acids long. In DNA form, the CDR3 reads TGCAGTGCCCTAAACGGGGTTACGCAGTATTTT. Translated, it gives CSALNGVTQYF.

The chain carries TRBV11-3 and TRBJ2-3; TRBD1 matches 8 bases. The end of the DNA fits TRBJ2-7 better, so the J call may be wrong. The CDR3 is 13 amino acids. The germline V gene encodes CDR1 SGHNT and CDR2 YENEEA. The CDR3: CASSTGGSYEQYF. The CDR3 region has the DNA TGTGCCAGCAGCACAGGGGGCTCCTACGAGCAGTACTTC.

This chain connects TRBV10-1 to TRBJ1-1; weak D call: TRBD1 (5 bases). With the DNA end fitting TRBJ2-2 better, the J assignment may be wrong. Germline-derived CDR1 and CDR2 are WNHNN and SYGVQD (reference sequence). The CDR3 runs to 12 residues. The CDR3, as DNA: TGCGCCAGCAGCTCAGGGACCGGGGAGCTGTTTTTT. Encoded protein: CASSSGTGELFF.

This clonotype was recorded many times. The chain links TRBV20-1 to TRBJ2-1, with 13 bases fitting TRBD2. The V gene end was trimmed by 3 bases and the J gene end by 7 bases; junction bases not matched to a gene: 3. CDR3 length equals 14 residues. Germline values: CDR1 DFQATT, CDR2 SNEGSKA (reference sequence). DNA of the CDR3: TGCAGTGCTAGCGGGACTAGCGGGATTAATGAGCAGTTCTTC. Translation gives CSASGTSGINEQFF.

The V and J genes are TRBV6-8 and TRBJ2-3; D call uncertain. The J call is uncertain, as TRBJ2-5 better fits the DNA end. CDR3 size: 13 residues. The germline gives CDR1 MNHGY, CDR2 SAAAGT. The CDR3 DNA reads TGTGCCAGCAGTTCCCCGTACCAAGAGACCCAGTACTTC. Protein product: CASSSPYQETQYF.

This clonotype counts as medium-sized. The chain uses TRBV6-1 and TRBJ2-3, with D possibly matching TRBD1 (8 bases). The CDR3 has 16 residues. V was clipped by 6 bases and J by 1 base, with 17 bases between them. The V gene's germline CDR1 is MNHNS and CDR2 SASEGT. CDR3 DNA: TGTGCCAGCAGCCTGTCCACAGGGGGGGGCACAGATACGCAGTATTTT. Translating it yields CASSLSTGGGTDTQYF.

This clonotype was observed a few times. The genes are TRBV6-1 and TRBJ2-3, with D uncertain. This CDR3 has 12 residues. Trimming pared 6 bases from V and 6 bases from J, leaving 10 bases between. Germline assignment: CDR1 MNHNS and CDR2 SASEGT. CDR3 DNA: TGTGCCAGCAGGACCTGGTGGGATACGCAGTATTTT. Its translation: CASRTWWDTQYF.

This clonotype was observed at least ten times. CDR3 in DNA: TGTGCCAGCAGCTCCTATGGGGGAAACACCATATATTTT. Encoded protein: CASSSYGGNTIYF. The chain combines TRBV7-3 with TRBJ1-3; D is ambiguous. V dropped 4 bases and J dropped 4 bases, with 8 bases sitting between them. This CDR3 region has 13 residues. CDR1 is SGHTA and CDR2 is FQGTGA in the germline V gene.

This clonotype was counted a few times. The genes are TRBV2 and TRBJ2-7; a weak D match, TRBD2 (6 bases). The CDR3 consists of 15 residues. Trimming cost V 2 bases and J 7 bases, with 18 bases left between them. Germline V lookup: CDR1 SNHLY, CDR2 FYNNEI. The CDR3 loop reads CASSETGGRVNEQYF. CDR3 DNA sequence: TGTGCCAGCAGTGAAACAGGAGGGCGGGTTAATGAGCAGTACTTC.

The V call is TRBV4-1, the J call TRBJ2-1, with TRBD1 identical over 7 bases. The J call may be wrong; the DNA end is better matched by TRBJ2-7. The CDR3 is 17 amino acids. In germline, CDR1 is MGHRA, CDR2 YSYEKL. The chain's CDR3 is CASSQTPVRQGSYEQYF. In nucleotides, the CDR3 is TGCGCCAGCAGCCAAACGCCCGTGAGACAGGGCTCCTACGAGCAGTACTTC.

This clonotype is categorized as medium-sized. The gene calls are TRBV6-1 and TRBJ2-5, with D tentatively TRBD2 (6 bases). There are 14 residues in the CDR3. Trimming took 10 bases from V and 1 from J, leaving 16 bases between them. In germline, CDR1 is MNHNS, CDR2 SASEGT. CDR3 sequence reads: CATQLGGSQETQYF. For the CDR3, the DNA is TGTGCCACCCAGCTGGGGGGTTCCCAAGAGACCCAGTACTTC.

This clonotype was found many times. The rearrangement uses TRBV6-1 and TRBJ2-1; tentatively, D is TRBD2 (5 bases). Germline lookup yields CDR1 MNHNS and CDR2 SASEGT. The CDR3 runs 17 residues. V was clipped by 4 bases and J by 1 base, with 17 bases between them. CDR3 DNA: TGTGCCAGCAGTGTATCTTTAGGACTCTATTCCTACAATGAGCAGTTCTTC. It specifies CASSVSLGLYSYNEQFF.

The chain carries TRBV7-3 and TRBJ2-1; the match to TRBD1 covers 8 bases. The J call may be in error: the DNA end matches TRBJ2-7 better. The CDR3 runs 14 residues. Germline V CDR1 and CDR2: SGHTA, FQGTGA. DNA for the CDR3: TGTGCCAGCAGCTCCGGGGGACAGGCCTACGAGCAGTACTTC. Its translation is CASSSGGQAYEQYF.

The genes are TRBV25-1 and TRBJ2-5, with D tentatively TRBD1 or TRBD2 (7 bases each). Trimming stripped 3 bases from V and 4 bases from J, with 12 bases between. Germline-derived CDR1 and CDR2 are MGHDK and SYGVNS. The CDR3 totals 14 residues. CDR3 sequence reads: CASSDPGGGETQYF. The CDR3 region has the DNA TGTGCCAGCAGTGATCCAGGGGGGGGAGAGACCCAGTACTTC.